This is a list of T cell receptor beta chains from one sample in a study of regulatory T cells in long-lasting Graves disease. TCRdb re-called the multiplex PCR reads with MiXCR, one entry per CDR3 protein. The sample gives about 560,000 distinct CDR3 sequences, around 15% of which show up once; about 12% is in the top ten. The same data also contributed to another study, on T cells in Graves' hyperthyroidism and ophthalmopathy.

Material: peripheral blood mononuclear cells (PBMCs), obtained at new diagnosis, from a patient treated with antithyroid drugs. These receptors were collected from a man aged 18 to 29 with Graves disease. The CDR3 runs from the conserved cysteine through the conserved F or W. D genes are given only for firm matches. Not all rows give a size; the values are once, few, many and, for expanded clones, a class.

V: TRBV5-1; size: many; J: TRBJ1-1; D: -; CDR3: CASSSGLIANTEAFF; DNA: TGCGCCAGCAGCTCGGGGTTAATTGCGAACACTGAAGCTTTCTTT
V: TRBV12-3/TRBV12-4; size: many; J: TRBJ2-5; D: TRBD1; CDR3: CASSSQGGTQYF; DNA: TGTGCCAGCAGTTCACAGGGGGGGACCCAGTACTTC
V: TRBV25-1; size: -; J: TRBJ1-2; D: -; CDR3: CASSSNRANYGYTF; DNA: TGTGCCAGCAGTTCTAATAGGGCTAACTATGGCTACACCTTC
V: TRBV28; size: -; J: TRBJ1-2; D: -; CDR3: CASMGYGYTF; DNA: TGTGCCAGCATGGGGTATGGCTACACCTTC
V: TRBV20-1; size: once; J: TRBJ2-1; D: TRBD2; CDR3: CSARGTSGGFREQFF; DNA: TGCAGTGCTAGGGGGACTAGCGGGGGCTTTCGGGAGCAGTTCTTC
V: TRBV6-2/TRBV6-3; size: -; J: TRBJ1-1; D: -; CDR3: CASSYSIRGQAFF; DNA: TGTGCCAGCAGTTACTCGATAAGGGGTCAAGCTTTCTTT
V: TRBV5-1; size: many; J: TRBJ1-1; D: -; CDR3: CASSLRVMNTEAFF; DNA: TGCGCCAGCAGCTTGCGCGTAATGAACACTGAAGCTTTCTTT
V: TRBV20-1; size: -; J: TRBJ2-1; D: TRBD2; CDR3: CSARGGGALYNEQFF; DNA: TGCAGTGCTAGAGGCGGGGGGGCGCTCTACAATGAGCAGTTCTTC
V: TRBV12-3/TRBV12-4; size: -; J: TRBJ2-1; D: TRBD1; CDR3: CASRGQVGYNEQFF; DNA: TGTGCCAGCAGGGGACAGGTTGGGTACAATGAGCAGTTCTTC
V: TRBV20-1; size: -; J: TRBJ2-7; D: TRBD1; CDR3: CSARSGTGGEQYF; DNA: TGCAGTGCTAGATCCGGGACAGGGGGCGAGCAGTACTTC
V: TRBV29-1; size: -; J: TRBJ1-1; D: -; CDR3: CSVLRGAEAFF; DNA: TGCAGCGTTTTGCGGGGCGCTGAAGCTTTCTTT
V: TRBV18; size: -; J: TRBJ2-4; D: -; CDR3: CASSMRPGAKNIQYF; DNA: TGTGCCAGCTCGATGAGGCCGGGCGCCAAAAACATTCAGTACTTC
V: TRBV7-2; size: few; J: TRBJ1-2; D: -; CDR3: CASSLAGADGYTF; DNA: TGTGCCAGCAGCTTAGCCGGGGCGGACGGCTACACCTTC
V: TRBV7-2; size: many; J: TRBJ2-1; D: TRBD2; CDR3: CASSASIRLAGGSEFF; DNA: TGTGCCAGCAGCGCGAGTATTCGACTAGCGGGCGGGAGCGAGTTCTTC
V: TRBV18; size: -; J: TRBJ2-7; D: TRBD2; CDR3: CASSPQGTSGRGFDEQYF; DNA: TGTGCCAGCTCACCACAGGGCACTAGCGGGAGGGGTTTCGACGAGCAGTACTTC
V: TRBV5-1; size: many; J: TRBJ1-5; D: -; CDR3: CASSGGGYEEPQHF; DNA: TGCGCCAGCAGCGGGGGTGGGTACGAGGAGCCCCAGCATTTT
V: TRBV11-2; size: many; J: TRBJ1-1; D: -; CDR3: CASSSVTGRAFF; DNA: TGTGCCAGCAGCTCCGTAACAGGGAGAGCTTTCTTT
V: TRBV10-3; size: many; J: TRBJ2-7; D: TRBD2; CDR3: CAITQVSGLTSEQYF; DNA: TGTGCCATCACTCAGGTGTCGGGACTAACCTCCGAGCAGTACTTC
V: TRBV19; size: few; J: TRBJ2-1; D: -; CDR3: CASSIGGNYNEQFF; DNA: TGTGCCAGTAGTATTGGTGGTAACTACAATGAGCAGTTCTTC
V: TRBV20-1; size: -; J: TRBJ2-1; D: TRBD2; CDR3: CSARDELAGEAVRSEQFF; DNA: TGCAGTGCTAGGGATGAATTAGCGGGAGAGGCGGTTAGGAGTGAGCAGTTCTTC
V: TRBV11-2; size: many; J: TRBJ2-1; D: -; CDR3: CASSQWSSYNEQFF; DNA: TGTGCCAGCAGTCAGTGGAGCTCCTACAATGAGCAGTTCTTC
V: TRBV20-1; size: few; J: TRBJ2-3; D: TRBD2; CDR3: CSAYISGAPSTDTQYF; DNA: TGCAGTGCTTACATTAGCGGGGCACCTAGCACAGATACGCAGTATTTT
V: TRBV28; size: many; J: TRBJ1-6; D: -; CDR3: CASSLPGYNSPLHF; DNA: TGTGCCAGCAGCCTCCCGGGATATAATTCACCCCTCCACTTT
V: TRBV10-3; size: once; J: TRBJ2-1; D: -; CDR3: CAISESATLGYNEQFF; DNA: TGTGCCATCAGTGAGTCGGCGACCCTAGGATACAATGAGCAGTTCTTC
V: TRBV6-5; size: few; J: TRBJ2-7; D: -; CDR3: CASSYRVQGIYEQYF; DNA: TGTGCCAGCAGTTATCGTGTTCAGGGGATCTACGAGCAGTACTTC
V: TRBV6-1; size: -; J: TRBJ1-2; D: -; CDR3: CASSPPGVAYGYTF; DNA: TGTGCCAGCAGTCCCCCAGGGGTCGCCTATGGCTACACCTTC
V: TRBV12-3/TRBV12-4; size: few; J: TRBJ2-1; D: -; CDR3: CASSLEGSGTEGNGQFF; DNA: TGTGCCAGCAGTTTAGAAGGGTCCGGGACCGAGGGCAATGGGCAGTTCTTC
V: TRBV28; size: many; J: TRBJ2-5; D: -; CDR3: CASSPEAGTQYF; DNA: TGTGCCAGCAGTCCCGAGGCTGGGACCCAGTACTTC
V: TRBV30; size: -; J: TRBJ1-6; D: -; CDR3: CAWSAQTPGDSPLHF; DNA: TGTGCCTGGAGTGCTCAAACTCCAGGCGATTCACCCCTCCACTTT
V: TRBV6-1; size: many; J: TRBJ2-5; D: -; CDR3: CASSADRDTRGRETQYF; DNA: TGTGCCAGCAGTGCAGACCGGGACACCCGCGGACGGGAGACCCAGTACTTC
V: TRBV3-1; size: many; J: TRBJ2-1; D: TRBD2; CDR3: CASSPPGLAGGWVLDEQFF; DNA: TGTGCCAGCAGCCCGCCGGGACTAGCGGGAGGTTGGGTATTGGATGAGCAGTTCTTC
V: TRBV5-8; size: many; J: TRBJ1-5; D: TRBD1; CDR3: CASSVDRVGQPQHF; DNA: TGTGCCAGCAGCGTTGACAGGGTAGGCCAGCCCCAGCATTTT